Here is one TCR beta chain with its context. Its antigen is undetermined. Per germline, CDR1 SGDLS and CDR2 YYNGEE. CDR3 length: 12 amino acids. The V end was cut by 4 bases, the J end by 8 bases, with 12 bases between. Template material for amplifying TCR beta CDR3 regions consisted of RNA transcripts. Researchers ran a first-round RT-PCR on the TCR CDR3 using the HTBI primer set. One entry per CDR3 protein, called by TCRdb with MiXCR from the multiplex PCR reads. The table includes roughly 840,000 distinct CDR3 sequences, roughly 40% detected once. The data stem from a study of T cells in Graves' hyperthyroidism and ophthalmopathy. Turning to the study itself: Peripheral blood specimens were obtained at initial diagnosis, prior to any treatment. Study findings and constraints: Ophthalmopathy onset followed model prediction by a median about 6.9 months. Blood samples included most of the expanded thyroid clonotypes exceeding 0.001.

Sequencing was done on a sample of blood. This chain joins TRBV9 and TRBJ1-2; unclear D gene. The clonotype originates from a young man with Graves' hyperthyroidism. The CDR3 DNA sequence: TGTGCCAGCAGCATCCAGCCGGGGGGCTACACCTTC. Translated: CASSIQPGGYTF.